This T cell receptor (beta chain) was identified in a study of blood T cell repertoires in COVID-19. Study background: Sites in the United States, Italy and Spain provided acute and convalescent COVID-19 samples. T cells, B-cell-depleted T cells, or PBMCs provided the cDNA or gDNA that served as material.

Per the study methods: Scientists estimated how many nucleated cells there were by amplifying reference gene primers. TCRdb keeps only in-frame clones here, not all; method: immunoSEQ multiplex PCR. V and J calls and clone size are as listed in that table; D and trimming were resolved from the DNA. Of about 170,000 clones in the sample, more than 75% were seen once. Losses at the gene ends were 6 bases for V and 9 bases for J; bases not matched to a gene: 9. From germline, CDR1 is SNHLY and CDR2 FYNNEI. CDR3 length equals 15 residues. Followed longitudinally, the Seattle patients had been enrolled during active infection.

The J gene is TRBJ1-6, the V gene TRBV2; 9 bases map to TRBD1. The sequence was collected from a man aged 18 to 30 with COVID-19, enrolled during active disease. Sequenced material: peripheral blood. CDR3 bases: TGTGCCAGCAGGGATTGGACAGGGGATACTTCACCCCTCCACTTT. Translation: CASRDWTGDTSPLHF.